These 10 T cell receptor beta chains share one sample of origin, sequenced in a study of T cells after yellow fever vaccination. TCRdb fed the 5' RACE reads into MiXCR, producing one record per CDR3 protein. Seen here are under 550,000 distinct CDR3 sequences, just over 20% observed once, and the top ten hold about a sixth. The specimen was PBMCs, collected 20 to 25 days after the first yellow fever vaccination. Receptors originate from a man younger than 30 who received the YFV17D yellow fever vaccine.

This clonotype was seen a few times. This rearrangement joins TRBV29-1 to TRBJ2-7; possibly TRBD2 for D (6 bases). Germline V gene lookup returns CDR1 SQVTM and CDR2 ANQGSEA. V was pared by 8 bases and J by 2 bases, with 13 bases between. CDR3 size: 12 residues. In DNA form, the CDR3 reads TGCAGCTACCGGGGGAACGCCTACGAGCAGTACTTC. Its protein is CSYRGNAYEQYF.

This clonotype has just a few counts. This chain joins TRBV25-1 and TRBJ1-2, with D unclear. Trimming cost V 4 bases and J 7 bases, with 10 bases left between them. In germline, CDR1 is MGHDK, CDR2 SYGVNS. CDR3 size: 12 residues. CDR3 bases: TGTGCCAGCAGTGCCCCGCGAGTTGGCTACACCTTC. Its translation is CASSAPRVGYTF.

This clonotype was found many times. The chain has TRBV20-1 and TRBJ1-1; tentatively, D is TRBD1 (5 bases). The CDR3 is 14 amino acids. CDR1 and CDR2 (germline): DFQATT, SNEGSKA (reference sequence). Trimming cost V 3 bases and J 6 bases, with 17 bases left between them. The CDR3 coding sequence is TGCAGTGCTAGGCAGGGATTGGCGGTCCCTGAAGCTTTCTTT. Protein sequence: CSARQGLAVPEAFF.

This clonotype was recorded many times. This rearrangement joins TRBV15 to TRBJ2-7; the D gene is possibly TRBD1 (5 bases). Germline lookup yields CDR1 LNHNV and CDR2 YYDKDF (reference sequence). The V and J ends lost 0 bases and 0 bases respectively, with 12 bases between them. The CDR3 is 16 amino acids. The CDR3 here is CATSRDPGLSSYEQYF. The CDR3 DNA reads TGTGCCACCAGCAGAGATCCAGGGCTCAGCTCCTACGAGCAGTACTTC. The full variable domain, rest sourced from reference TRBV15 and TRBJ2-7, is DAMVIQNPRYQVTQFGKPVTLSCSQTLNHNVMYWYQQKSSQAPKLLFHYYDKDFNNEADTPDNFQSRRPNTSFCFLDIRSPGLGDTAMYLCATSRDPGLSSYEQYFGPGTRLTVT.

This chain connects TRBV5-6 to TRBJ2-7, with D unresolved. This CDR3 has 11 amino acids. V gave up 4 bases and J gave up 6 bases, with 8 bases separating them. Germline V gives CDR1 SGHDT, CDR2 YYEEEE. In DNA form, the CDR3 reads TGTGCCAGCAGCGTAGGTCCCGAGCAGTACTTC. Protein: CASSVGPEQYF.

This clonotype was counted only a few times. This chain uses TRBV15 with TRBJ2-3; D remains ambiguous. The V gene lost 0 bases and the J gene lost 2 bases, with 9 bases spanning the gap. Germline CDR1 reads LNHNV; CDR2 reads YYDKDF (reference sequence). The CDR3 extends over 15 amino acids. CDR3: CATSREALNTDTQYF. The CDR3 DNA sequence: TGTGCCACCAGCAGAGAAGCACTGAACACAGATACGCAGTATTTT.

In its sample, this clonotype was seen a few times. The chain recombines TRBV20-1 with TRBJ2-3; 9 positions match TRBD2. In germline, CDR1 is DFQATT, CDR2 SNEGSKA (reference sequence). CDR3 length equals 14 residues. V lost 2 bases and J lost 3; bases outside the gene matches: 3. The DNA of the CDR3 is TGCAGTGCTAGAAAGCGGGGGGTGACAGATACGCAGTATTTT. Amino acids: CSARKRGVTDTQYF.

The CDR3 region is CASRRQGGNTEAFF. CDR3 in DNA: TGTGCCAGCAGGAGACAGGGGGGGAACACTGAAGCTTTCTTT. This chain joins TRBV5-4 and TRBJ1-1; TRBD1 aligns across 9 bases. The germline V gene has CDR1 SGHNT and CDR2 YYREEE (reference sequence). V dropped 5 bases and J dropped 1; count of bases not matched to a gene: 3. The CDR3 is 14 amino acids.

A few counts support this clonotype. The chain couples TRBV6-5 to TRBJ1-2; the match to TRBD1 covers 9 bases. CDR1 and CDR2 (germline): MNHEY, SVGAGI. The CDR3 has 14 amino acids. After removal of 3 bases from V and 8 bases from J, the junction contained 7 bases not matched to a gene. The CDR3 DNA reads as TGTGCCAGCAGTTATGAGGGACAGGGAATGGGCTACACCTTC. Residues: CASSYEGQGMGYTF.

This clonotype appeared a few times. CDR3 residues: CASRRGQGSEAFF. The CDR3 DNA is TGTGCCAGTAGGAGGGGACAGGGCTCTGAAGCTTTCTTT. This sequence joins TRBV19 and TRBJ1-1, with 9 bases fitting TRBD1. In germline, CDR1 is LNHDA, CDR2 SQIVND (reference sequence). This CDR3 region has 13 residues. V shed 6 bases and J 6 bases; nucleotides not matched to a gene: 5.